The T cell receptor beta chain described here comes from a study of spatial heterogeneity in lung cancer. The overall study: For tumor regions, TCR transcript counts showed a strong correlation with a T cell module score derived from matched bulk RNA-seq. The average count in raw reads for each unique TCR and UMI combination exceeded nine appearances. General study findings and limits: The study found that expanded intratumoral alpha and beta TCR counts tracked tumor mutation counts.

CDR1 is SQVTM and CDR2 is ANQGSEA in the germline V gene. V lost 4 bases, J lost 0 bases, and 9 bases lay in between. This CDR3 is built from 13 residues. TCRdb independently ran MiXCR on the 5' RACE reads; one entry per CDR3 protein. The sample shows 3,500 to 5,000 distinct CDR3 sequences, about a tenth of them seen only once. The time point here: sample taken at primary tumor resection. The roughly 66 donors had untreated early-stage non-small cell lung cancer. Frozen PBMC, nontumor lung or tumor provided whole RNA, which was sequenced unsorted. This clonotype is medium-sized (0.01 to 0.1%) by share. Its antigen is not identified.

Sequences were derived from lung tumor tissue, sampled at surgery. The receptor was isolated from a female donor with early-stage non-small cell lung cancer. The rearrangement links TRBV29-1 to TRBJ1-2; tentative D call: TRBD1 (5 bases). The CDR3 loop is CSVVKGPNYGYTF. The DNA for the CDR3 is TGCAGCGTTGTTAAGGGGCCTAACTATGGCTACACCTTC. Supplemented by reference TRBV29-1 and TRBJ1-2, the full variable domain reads SAVISQKPSRDICQRGTSLTIQCQVDSQVTMMFWYRQQPGQSLTLIATANQGSEATYESGFVIDKFPISRPNLTFSTLTVSNMSPEDSSIYLCSVVKGPNYGYTFGSGTRLTVV.